This T cell receptor (beta chain) was identified in a study of early T cells in non-severe SARS-CoV-2 infection. About this clonotype: Its antigen is unidentified.

This CDR3 region has 14 residues. Trimming stripped 3 bases from V and 6 bases from J, with 13 bases between. Germline-derived CDR1 and CDR2 are SNHLY and FYNNEI. Study-level findings and limits: Comparison of clonotypes with VDJdb favored anti-spike CD8 responses while missing private and CD4 specificities.

The TCR library protocol was used to attach unique molecular identifiers. These identifiers were attached to individual cDNA molecules. TCRdb called the 5' RACE reads again in MiXCR, with one record for every CDR3 protein. The profile covers roughly 75,000 distinct CDR3 sequences, with about 12% appearing a single time and around 3.6% taken by the ten largest. This sequence was found in an adult who was a healthcare worker with PCR-confirmed SARS-CoV-2 infection or an uninfected control (not recorded which). This sequence joins TRBV2 and TRBJ2-3; tentatively, D is TRBD2 (6 bases). What was sequenced was whole blood. CDR3 loop: CASSEGLRGDTQYF. The CDR3, as DNA: TGTGCCAGCAGTGAGGGACTGAGAGGGGATACGCAGTATTTT.